Listed below are T cell receptor beta chains from one sample, sequenced in a study of blood T cell repertoires in COVID-19. The protocol was immunoSEQ multiplex PCR, while the TCRdb copy is restricted to in-frame clones and leaves out a portion. The table has about 200,000 clones, 80% to 90% seen once. Sequenced: peripheral blood. Receptors originate from a human donor in a cohort sampled during active COVID-19. Each CDR3 is given with its conserved first and last residue. The order of the fields is J gene, V gene, clone size, D gene, CDR3 protein, CDR3 DNA. The D gene is left open where the match is weak. Size values are once, few and many counts, or a class for expanded clones, and some rows have none.

TRBJ2-1 | TRBV6-5 | - | - | CASSWGPSYNEQFF | TGTGCCAGCAGTTGGGGGCCCTCCTACAATGAGCAGTTCTTC
TRBJ2-3 | TRBV3-1/TRBV3-2 | - | - | CASSLGGGASDTQYF | TGTGCCAGCAGCCTCGGAGGGGGCGCGTCAGATACGCAGTATTTT
TRBJ2-1 | TRBV6-5 | - | TRBD2 | CASTQGLAGVDEQFF | TGTGCCAGCACCCAGGGGCTAGCGGGGGTCGATGAGCAGTTCTTC
TRBJ1-2 | TRBV5-1 | - | TRBD1 | CASSAVQGNYGYTF | TGCGCCAGCAGCGCGGTACAGGGGAACTATGGCTACACCTTC
TRBJ2-1 | TRBV14 | once | TRBD2 | CASSGLGGGGRREQFF | TGTGCCAGCAGCGGCCTGGGCGGGGGGGGCCGCCGGGAGCAGTTCTTC
TRBJ2-3 | TRBV4-1 | - | - | CASSQESQVSSDTQYF | TGCGCCAGCAGCCAAGAGAGCCAGGTCAGCTCGGATACGCAGTATTTT
TRBJ1-6 | TRBV27 | - | - | CASNQGFNSPLHF | TGTGCCAGCAATCAGGGGTTCAATTCACCCCTCCACTTT
TRBJ1-2 | TRBV27 | few | - | CASRREFRAHGYTF | TGTGCCAGCAGGAGGGAGTTCCGGGCCCATGGCTACACCTTC
TRBJ1-2 | TRBV6-5 | - | - | CASSPRLITGYYTF | TGTGCCAGCAGCCCCAGACTAATAACAGGGTACTACACCTTC
TRBJ1-2 | TRBV7-8 | - | - | CASSLASGAGGYTF | TGTGCCAGCAGCTTAGCCTCAGGTGCCGGTGGCTACACCTTC
TRBJ1-1 | TRBV14 | - | TRBD1 | CASSRTGGDTEAFF | TGTGCCAGCAGCCGGACAGGGGGGGACACTGAAGCTTTCTTT
TRBJ2-3 | TRBV10-3 | - | TRBD2 | CAVWTSGGEDTQYF | TGTGCCGTCTGGACTAGCGGGGGGGAGGATACGCAGTATTTT
TRBJ2-6 | TRBV24-1 | - | TRBD1 | CATSDRDRGPGANVLTF | TGTGCCACCAGTGATAGGGACAGGGGGCCTGGGGCCAACGTCCTGACTTTC
TRBJ1-1 | TRBV19 | - | TRBD1 | CASSIGGTGNTEAFF | TGTGCCAGTAGTATCGGGGGGACAGGGAACACTGAAGCTTTCTTT
TRBJ1-2 | TRBV6-5 | many | - | CASSPEADRRRGYTF | TGTGCCAGCAGCCCAGAGGCCGACAGGCGACGTGGCTACACCTTC
TRBJ2-7 | TRBV5-1 | once | - | CASSSQGSYEQYF | TGCGCCAGCAGCTCACAGGGTTCCTACGAGCAGTACTTC
TRBJ1-3 | TRBV30 | - | - | CAWTPRQVNTIYF | TGTGCCTGGACACCGAGACAAGTGAACACCATATATTTT
TRBJ2-1 | TRBV10-2 | - | TRBD2 | CASSALAEYNEQFF | TGCGCCAGCAGCGCACTAGCGGAGTACAATGAGCAGTTCTTC
TRBJ2-7 | TRBV7-8 | - | - | CASSSGTESYEQYF | TGTGCCAGCAGCTCAGGAACAGAGTCCTACGAGCAGTACTTC
TRBJ1-5 | TRBV6-5 | - | TRBD1 | CASRPTGGNQPQHF | TGTGCCAGCAGACCCACAGGGGGGAATCAGCCCCAGCATTTT
TRBJ1-2 | TRBV19 | - | - | CASRSSGGGYYGYTF | TGTGCCAGTAGAAGTTCCGGGGGAGGATACTATGGCTACACCTTC
TRBJ2-1 | TRBV5-4 | - | - | CASRAGQVGNEQFF | TGTGCCAGCAGAGCGGGACAAGTAGGGAATGAGCAGTTCTTC
TRBJ1-2 | TRBV19 | - | - | CASIGHRRRGVYGYTF | TGTGCCAGTATAGGCCATCGAAGGCGGGGCGTCTATGGCTACACCTTC
TRBJ2-1 | TRBV14 | - | - | CASSYRGNGGYNEQFF | TGTGCCAGCAGCTACAGGGGGAACGGGGGGTACAATGAGCAGTTCTTC
TRBJ1-2 | TRBV19 | - | - | CASSLYQGGANYGYTF | TGTGCCAGTAGCCTTTACCAGGGAGGAGCTAACTATGGCTACACCTTC
TRBJ2-4 | TRBV11-2 | - | - | CASSFTGAKNIQYF | TGTGCCAGCAGCTTTACGGGGGCCAAAAACATTCAGTACTTC
TRBJ1-5 | TRBV6-5 | - | - | CASSLRGGDQPQHF | TGTGCCAGCTCCCTCCGGGGGGGAGATCAGCCCCAGCATTTT
TRBJ1-4 | TRBV3-1/TRBV3-2 | - | - | CASSRYTREKLFF | TGTGCCAGCAGCCGTTACACCCGTGAAAAACTGTTTTTT